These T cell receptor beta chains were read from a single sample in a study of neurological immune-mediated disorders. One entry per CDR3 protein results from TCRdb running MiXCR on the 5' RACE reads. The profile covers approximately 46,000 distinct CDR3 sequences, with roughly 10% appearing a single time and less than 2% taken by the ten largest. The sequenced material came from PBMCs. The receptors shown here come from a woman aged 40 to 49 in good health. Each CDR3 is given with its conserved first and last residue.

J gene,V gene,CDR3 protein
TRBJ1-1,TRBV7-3,CASSLQGDYSEAFF
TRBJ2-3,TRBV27,CASSRLSGRAVHTQYF
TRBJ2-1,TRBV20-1,CSARAGGLYNEQFF
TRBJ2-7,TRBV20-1,CSTTGTSPYEQYF
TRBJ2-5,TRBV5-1,CASSLERAGGKETQYF
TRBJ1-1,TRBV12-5,CASGFNREAEAFF
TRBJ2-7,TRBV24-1,CATAREGQEDEQYF
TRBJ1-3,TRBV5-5,CASRPTRLSGNTIYF
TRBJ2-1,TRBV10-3,CAIRGSTEYNEQFF
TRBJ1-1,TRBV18,CASSNQRIRRGSDTEAFF
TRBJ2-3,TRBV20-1,CSASRIRASETSDTQYF
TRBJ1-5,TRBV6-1,CASSDGGQSNQPQHF
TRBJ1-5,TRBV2,CASSKTRSQHF
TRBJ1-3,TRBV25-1,CASTGASPGGNTIYF
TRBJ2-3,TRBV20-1,CSAASRDRGFTDTQYF
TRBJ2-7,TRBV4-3,CASSQGPAGEGYEQYF
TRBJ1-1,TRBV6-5,CASSYTGRTTEAFF
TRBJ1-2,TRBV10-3,CAISESSGTASNYGYTF
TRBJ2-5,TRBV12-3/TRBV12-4,CASSPGTTQYF
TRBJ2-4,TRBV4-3,CASSQDWSFLAKNIQYF
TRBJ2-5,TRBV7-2,CASSLGSRGAGETQYF
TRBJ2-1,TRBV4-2,CASSQVGHYNEQFF
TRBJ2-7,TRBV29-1,CSVEDTGGTKGQYF
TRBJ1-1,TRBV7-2,CASRRTGGSLEAFF
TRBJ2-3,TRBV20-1,CSARGDYTDTQYF
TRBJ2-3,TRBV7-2,CASSLTRGGTDTQYF
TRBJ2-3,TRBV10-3,CAIRPSIDGDTQYF
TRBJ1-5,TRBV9,CASSVGRAHQPQHF
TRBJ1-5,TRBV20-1,CSARELAGVNQPQHF
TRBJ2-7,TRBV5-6,CASTQRRGRYEQYF
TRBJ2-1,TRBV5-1,CASSLISGISDEQFF
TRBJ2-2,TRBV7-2,CASSQNRENTGELFF
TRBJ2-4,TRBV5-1,CASSGGAKNIQYF
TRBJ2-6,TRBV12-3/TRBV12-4,CASSSGVAGFGLASGANVLTF
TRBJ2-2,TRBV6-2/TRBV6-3,CATDRENTGELFF
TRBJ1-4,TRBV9,CASSVGQGEKLFF